This T cell receptor (beta chain) was sequenced for a study of blood T cell repertoires in COVID-19. At the level of the study: The United States, Italy and Spain provided the acute and convalescent COVID-19 samples. The cDNA or gDNA used as material had been derived from T cells, B-cell-depleted T cells, or PBMCs.

As handled by the study authors: Nucleated cell counts were estimated from reference gene primer amplification. Libraries were prepared by immunoSEQ multiplex PCR; TCRdb keeps only in-frame clonotypes and omits some of them. V, J and clone size are those of that table, while D and trimming were read from the DNA. Of tens of thousands of clones listed, over 70% are singletons. Trimming removed 4 bases from V and 4 bases from J, with 13 bases in between. The CDR3 totals 14 residues. The germline V gene has CDR1 MNHEY and CDR2 SVGEGT. The receptor was derived from a man aged 50-60 years with acute or convalescent COVID-19. Source material: peripheral blood. V usage is TRBV6-2 or TRBV6-3 and J usage is TRBJ1-2; a possible D gene is TRBD1 (5 bases). The CDR3 bases are TGTGCCAGCAGTTTTAAGGGAACAGGCTATGGCTACACCTTC. It encodes CASSFKGTGYGYTF.